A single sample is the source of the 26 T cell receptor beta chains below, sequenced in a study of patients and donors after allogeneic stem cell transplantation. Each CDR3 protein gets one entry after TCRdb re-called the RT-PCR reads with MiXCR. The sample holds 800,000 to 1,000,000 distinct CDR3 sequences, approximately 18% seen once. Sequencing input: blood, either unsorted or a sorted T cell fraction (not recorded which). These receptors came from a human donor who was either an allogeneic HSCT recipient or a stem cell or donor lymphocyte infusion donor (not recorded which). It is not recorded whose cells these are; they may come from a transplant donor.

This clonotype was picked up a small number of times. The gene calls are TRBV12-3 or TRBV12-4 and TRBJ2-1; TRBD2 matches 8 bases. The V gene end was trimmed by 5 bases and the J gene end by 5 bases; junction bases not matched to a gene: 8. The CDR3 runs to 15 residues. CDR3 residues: CASSDAGTRNNEQFF. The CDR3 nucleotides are TGTGCCAGCAGTGATGCCGGGACTAGAAACAATGAGCAGTTCTTC.

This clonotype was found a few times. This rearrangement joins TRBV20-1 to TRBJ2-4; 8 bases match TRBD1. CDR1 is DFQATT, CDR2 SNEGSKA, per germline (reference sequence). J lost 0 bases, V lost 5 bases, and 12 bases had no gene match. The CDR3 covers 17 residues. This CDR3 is CSADRGEGSLAKNIQYF. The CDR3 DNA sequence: TGCAGTGCTGACAGGGGAGAGGGGAGTTTAGCCAAAAACATTCAGTACTTC.

In DNA form, the CDR3 reads TGTGCCAGCAGCCAGGAGGCGGGGGTCACTGAAGCTTTCTTT. It codes for CASSQEAGVTEAFF. The chain carries TRBV5-6 and TRBJ1-1; possibly TRBD1 for D (5 bases). The germline gives CDR1 SGHDT, CDR2 YYEEEE. V gave up 4 bases and J gave up 4 bases, with 14 bases separating them. This CDR3 comprises 14 residues.

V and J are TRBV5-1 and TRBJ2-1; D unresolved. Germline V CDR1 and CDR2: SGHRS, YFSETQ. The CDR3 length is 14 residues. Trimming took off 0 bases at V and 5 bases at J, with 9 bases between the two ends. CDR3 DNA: TGCGCCAGCAGCTTGGAAGGGCCTGACAATGAGCAGTTCTTC. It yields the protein CASSLEGPDNEQFF.

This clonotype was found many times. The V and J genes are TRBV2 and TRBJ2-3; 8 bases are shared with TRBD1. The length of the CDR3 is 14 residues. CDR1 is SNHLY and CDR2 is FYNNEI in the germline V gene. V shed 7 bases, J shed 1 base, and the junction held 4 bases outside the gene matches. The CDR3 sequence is CASTRDRRTDTQYF. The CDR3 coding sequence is TGTGCCAGCACCCGGGACAGGCGCACAGATACGCAGTATTTT. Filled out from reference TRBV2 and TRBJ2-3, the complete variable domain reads EPEVTQTPSHQVTQMGQEVILRCVPISNHLYFYWYRQILGQKVEFLVSFYNNEISEKSEIFDDQFSVERPDGSNFTLKIRSTKLEDSAMYFCASTRDRRTDTQYFGPGTRLTVL.

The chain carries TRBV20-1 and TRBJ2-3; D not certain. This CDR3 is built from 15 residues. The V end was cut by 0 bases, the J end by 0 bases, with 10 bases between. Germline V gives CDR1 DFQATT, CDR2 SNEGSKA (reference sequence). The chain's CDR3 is CSARDTASSTDTQYF. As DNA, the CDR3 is TGCAGTGCTAGAGATACGGCGTCTAGCACAGATACGCAGTATTTT.

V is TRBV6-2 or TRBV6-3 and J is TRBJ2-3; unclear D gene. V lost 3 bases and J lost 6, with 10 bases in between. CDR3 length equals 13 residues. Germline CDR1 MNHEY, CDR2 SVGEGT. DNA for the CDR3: TGTGCCAGCAGTTATCTTAGAACCGATACGCAGTATTTT. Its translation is CASSYLRTDTQYF.

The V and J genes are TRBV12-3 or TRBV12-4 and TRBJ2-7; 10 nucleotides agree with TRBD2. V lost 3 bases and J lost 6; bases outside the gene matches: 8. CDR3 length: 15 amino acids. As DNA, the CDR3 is TGTGCCAGCAGTTTTGAGGCTAGCGGGGGAGTCGAGCAGTACTTC. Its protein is CASSFEASGGVEQYF.

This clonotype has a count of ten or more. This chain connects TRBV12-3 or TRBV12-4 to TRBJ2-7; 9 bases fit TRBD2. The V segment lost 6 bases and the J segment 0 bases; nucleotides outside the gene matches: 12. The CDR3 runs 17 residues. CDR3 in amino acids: CASSFSPGLASSYEQYF. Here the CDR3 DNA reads TGTGCCAGCAGCTTCAGTCCGGGACTAGCAAGCTCCTACGAGCAGTACTTC.

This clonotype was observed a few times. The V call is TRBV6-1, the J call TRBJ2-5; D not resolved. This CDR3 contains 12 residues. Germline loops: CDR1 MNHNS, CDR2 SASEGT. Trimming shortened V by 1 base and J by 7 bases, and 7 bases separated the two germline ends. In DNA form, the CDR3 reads TGTGCCAGCAGTGAAGGCTTTCCGACCCAGTACTTC. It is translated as CASSEGFPTQYF.

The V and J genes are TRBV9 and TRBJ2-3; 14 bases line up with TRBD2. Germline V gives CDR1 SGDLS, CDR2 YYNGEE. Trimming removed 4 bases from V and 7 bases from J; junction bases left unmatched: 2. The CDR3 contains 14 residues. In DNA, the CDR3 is TGTGCCAGCAGCCGGACTAGCGGGGGGCATACGCAGTATTTT. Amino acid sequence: CASSRTSGGHTQYF.

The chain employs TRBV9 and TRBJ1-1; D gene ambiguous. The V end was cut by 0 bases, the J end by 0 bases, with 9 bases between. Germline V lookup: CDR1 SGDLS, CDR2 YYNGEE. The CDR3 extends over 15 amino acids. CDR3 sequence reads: CASSVDLGLNTEAFF. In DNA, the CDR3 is TGTGCCAGCAGCGTAGATCTGGGGTTGAACACTGAAGCTTTCTTT.

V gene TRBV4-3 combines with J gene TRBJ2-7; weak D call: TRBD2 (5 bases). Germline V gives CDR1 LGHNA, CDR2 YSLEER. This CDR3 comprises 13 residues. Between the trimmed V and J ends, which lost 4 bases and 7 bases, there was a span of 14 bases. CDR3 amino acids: CASSRILAGEQYF. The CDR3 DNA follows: TGCGCCAGCAGCCGGATCCTAGCTGGAGAGCAGTACTTC.

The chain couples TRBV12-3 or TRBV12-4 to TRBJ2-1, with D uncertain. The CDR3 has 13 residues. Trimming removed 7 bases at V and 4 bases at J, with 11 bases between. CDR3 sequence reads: CASNFDAYNEQFF. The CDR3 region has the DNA TGTGCCAGCAATTTCGACGCGTACAATGAGCAGTTCTTC.

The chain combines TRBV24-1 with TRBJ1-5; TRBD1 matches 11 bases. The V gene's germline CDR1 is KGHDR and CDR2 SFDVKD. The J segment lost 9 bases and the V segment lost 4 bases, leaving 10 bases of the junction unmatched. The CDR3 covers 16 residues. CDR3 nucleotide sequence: TGTGCCACCAGTGAATCCGGGACAGGGGGGAGTGGGCCCCAGCATTTT. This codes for CATSESGTGGSGPQHF.

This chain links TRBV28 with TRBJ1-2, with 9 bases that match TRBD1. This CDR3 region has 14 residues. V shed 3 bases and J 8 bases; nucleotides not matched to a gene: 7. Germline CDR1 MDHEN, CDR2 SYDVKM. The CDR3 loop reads CASSLGQGRRGYTF. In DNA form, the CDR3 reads TGTGCCAGCAGTTTGGGACAGGGACGTAGGGGCTACACCTTC.

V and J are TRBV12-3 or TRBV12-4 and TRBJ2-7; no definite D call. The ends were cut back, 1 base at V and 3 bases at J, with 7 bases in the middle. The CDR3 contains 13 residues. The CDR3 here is CASSLGRYYEQYF. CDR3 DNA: TGTGCCAGCAGTTTAGGTCGTTACTACGAGCAGTACTTC.

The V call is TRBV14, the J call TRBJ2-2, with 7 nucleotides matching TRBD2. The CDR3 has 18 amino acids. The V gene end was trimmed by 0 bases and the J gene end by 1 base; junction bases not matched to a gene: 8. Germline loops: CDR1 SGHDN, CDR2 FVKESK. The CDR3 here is CASSQESRRGRNTGELFF. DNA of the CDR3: TGTGCCAGCAGCCAAGAATCTAGGCGGGGGAGGAACACCGGGGAGCTGTTTTTT.

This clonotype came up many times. For the CDR3, the DNA is TGTGCCAGCAGCCTCGGAAGCGGGGTAGGAGAGACCCAGTACTTC. Protein: CASSLGSGVGETQYF. V is TRBV11-1 and J is TRBJ2-5, with 7 bases identical to TRBD2. The V gene end was trimmed by 5 bases and the J gene end by 4 bases; junction bases not matched to a gene: 10. Germline V gene data show CDR1 as SGHAT and CDR2 as FQDESV (reference sequence). The CDR3 is 15 residues long.

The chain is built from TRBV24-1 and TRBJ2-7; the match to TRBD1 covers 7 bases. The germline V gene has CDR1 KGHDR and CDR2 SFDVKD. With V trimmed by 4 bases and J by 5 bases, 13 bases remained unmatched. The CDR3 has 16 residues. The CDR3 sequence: CATSDPNTGARNEQYF. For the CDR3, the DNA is TGTGCCACCAGTGACCCCAATACAGGGGCGAGAAACGAGCAGTACTTC.

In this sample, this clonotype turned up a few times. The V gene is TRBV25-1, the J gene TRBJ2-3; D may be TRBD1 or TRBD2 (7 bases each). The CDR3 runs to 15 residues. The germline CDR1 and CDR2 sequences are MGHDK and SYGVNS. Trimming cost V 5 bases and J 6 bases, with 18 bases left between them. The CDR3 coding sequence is TGTGCCAGCAGTCCCATACATCAGGGGGGGGATACGCAGTATTTT. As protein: CASSPIHQGGDTQYF.

CDR3 in DNA: TGTGCCAGCAGCCCGGGACGGAGTTCCCACGAGCAGTACTTC. It is translated as CASSPGRSSHEQYF. The genes are TRBV7-9 and TRBJ2-7; the D call may be TRBD1 or TRBD2 (5 bases each). V was clipped by 5 bases and J by 5 bases, with 16 bases between them. Looked up from germline, CDR1 is SEHNR and CDR2 is FQNEAQ (reference sequence). The CDR3 length is 14 residues.

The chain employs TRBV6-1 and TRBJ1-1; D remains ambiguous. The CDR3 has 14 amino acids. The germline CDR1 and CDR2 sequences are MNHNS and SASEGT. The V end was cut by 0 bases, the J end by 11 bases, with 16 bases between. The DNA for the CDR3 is TGTGCCAGCAGTGAAGCGCTGCAAGGACGGGGTGCTTTCTTT. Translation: CASSEALQGRGAFF.

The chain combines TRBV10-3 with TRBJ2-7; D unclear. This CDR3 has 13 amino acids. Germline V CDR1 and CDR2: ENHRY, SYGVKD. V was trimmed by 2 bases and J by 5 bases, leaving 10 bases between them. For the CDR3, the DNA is TGTGCCATCAGTGAGCGCAGGTGGCACGAGCAGTACTTC. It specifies CAISERRWHEQYF.

CDR3 amino acids: CASSFGETLNTEAFF. DNA for the CDR3: TGCGCCAGCAGCTTCGGAGAAACTCTGAACACTGAAGCTTTCTTT. This sequence joins TRBV5-1 and TRBJ1-1; D not resolved. V was trimmed by 2 bases and J by 0 bases, leaving 11 bases between them. CDR1 and CDR2 (germline): SGHRS, YFSETQ. There are 15 residues in the CDR3. Combining the CDR3 with reference TRBV5-1 and TRBJ1-1 gives the whole variable domain KAGVTQTPRYLIKTRGQQVTLSCSPISGHRSVSWYQQTPGQGLQFLFEYFSETQRNKGNFPGRFSGRQFSNSRSEMNVSTLELGDSALYLCASSFGETLNTEAFFGQGTRLTVV.

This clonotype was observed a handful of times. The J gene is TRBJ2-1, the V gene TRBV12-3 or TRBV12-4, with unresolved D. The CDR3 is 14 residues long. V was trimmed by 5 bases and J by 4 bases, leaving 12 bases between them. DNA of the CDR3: TGTGCCAGCAGTCCAATGAGCGCATACAATGAGCAGTTCTTC. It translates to CASSPMSAYNEQFF.